What follows are 16 T cell receptor beta chains derived from one specimen sequenced in a study of regulatory T cells in long-lasting Graves disease. Time point described: newly diagnosed GD, antithyroid drugs for less than 3 months. Extracted PBMC RNA gave rise to the TCR library. CDR3-region Arm-PCR and iRepertoire HTBI primers produced the TCR beta libraries. TCRdb fed the multiplex PCR reads into MiXCR, producing one record per CDR3 protein. The repertoire holds about 430,000 distinct CDR3 sequences, with 15% as singletons. These same records also appear under a second study, on T cells in Graves' hyperthyroidism and ophthalmopathy.

The specimen comprised peripheral blood mononuclear cells (PBMCs), sampled at new diagnosis, from a patient treated with antithyroid drugs. Receptor source: a woman in her thirties or forties with Graves disease.

This clonotype was observed many times. The rearrangement links TRBV12-3 or TRBV12-4 to TRBJ2-7; possible D gene TRBD2, 5 bases. Trimming took off 1 base at V and 3 bases at J, with 13 bases between the two ends. The CDR3 length is 15 residues. CDR3 coding DNA: TGTGCCAGCAGTTTAGGAAGCGGTACGTTCTACGAGCAGTACTTC. As protein: CASSLGSGTFYEQYF.

This clonotype was seen repeatedly, ten times or more. J is TRBJ2-2 and V is TRBV20-1, with D possibly TRBD1 on 6 matching bases. V was trimmed by 5 bases and J by 5 bases, leaving 12 bases between them. The length of the CDR3 is 13 residues. Germline lookup yields CDR1 DFQATT and CDR2 SNEGSKA (reference sequence). The CDR3 DNA is TGCAGTGCTCCTTACAGGGCGACCGGGGAGCTGTTTTTT. It is translated as CSAPYRATGELFF.

The table lists this clonotype with a few counts. The chain uses TRBV15 and TRBJ2-3; no firm D call. Trimming removed 1 base from V and 0 bases from J, with 8 bases in between. The CDR3 is 15 residues long. CDR1 LNHNV and CDR2 YYDKDF come from the germline V gene (reference sequence). The CDR3 is CATSRGAESTDTQYF. The CDR3 nucleotides are TGTGCCACCAGCAGAGGGGCGGAGAGCACAGATACGCAGTATTTT. Supplemented by reference TRBV15 and TRBJ2-3, the full variable domain reads DAMVIQNPRYQVTQFGKPVTLSCSQTLNHNVMYWYQQKSSQAPKLLFHYYDKDFNNEADTPDNFQSRRPNTSFCFLDIRSPGLGDTAMYLCATSRGAESTDTQYFGPGTRLTVL.

This clonotype has ten or more counts. This CDR3 reads CASSFGPNEQFF. DNA of the CDR3: TGTGCCAGCAGTTTCGGGCCGAATGAGCAGTTCTTC. J is TRBJ2-1 and V is TRBV12-3 or TRBV12-4; D call uncertain. The ends were cut back, 3 bases at V and 7 bases at J, with 7 bases in the middle. The CDR3 consists of 12 residues.

This clonotype appeared many times. An end of the junction does not agree with germline; a read error may underlie this. This chain joins TRBV14 and TRBJ2-2; D ambiguous. The CDR3 runs 13 residues. The germline V gene encodes CDR1 SGHDN and CDR2 FVKESK. The CDR3 loop reads CASSQVNTGELFF. In DNA, the CDR3 is TGTGCCAGCAGTCAAGTCAACACCGGGGAGCTGTTTTTT.

This clonotype came up many times. The V and J genes are TRBV28 and TRBJ2-3, with D possibly being TRBD1 or TRBD2 (5 bases each). The CDR3 has 15 amino acids. V was cut by 5 bases and J by 1 base, with 13 bases left in between. Germline CDR1 MDHEN, CDR2 SYDVKM. CDR3 loop: CASSPRDLGTDTQYF. In nucleotides, the CDR3 is TGTGCCAGCAGTCCCCGGGACCTAGGCACAGATACGCAGTATTTT.

This clonotype was seen repeatedly, ten times or more. The chain couples TRBV28 to TRBJ2-2; D not resolved. Germline V lookup: CDR1 MDHEN, CDR2 SYDVKM. The CDR3 length is 15 residues. V gave up 5 bases and J gave up 1 base, with 11 bases separating them. The CDR3 sequence is CASSTLRRNTGELFF. CDR3 nucleotides: TGTGCCAGCAGTACCTTGCGGAGGAACACCGGGGAGCTGTTTTTT.

V is TRBV19 and J is TRBJ2-7, with TRBD2 identical over 9 bases. The CDR3 contains 17 residues. Trimming removed 2 bases from V and 0 bases from J; junction bases left unmatched: 8. CDR1 is LNHDA, CDR2 SQIVND, per germline (reference sequence). CDR3 nucleotide sequence: TGTGCCAGTAGTATACTCCCAGCGGGAGGTCTCTCCTACGAGCAGTACTTC. Translated, it gives CASSILPAGGLSYEQYF.

The rearrangement links TRBV10-3 to TRBJ2-1; 10 bases line up with TRBD2. With V trimmed by 0 bases and J by 7 bases, 6 bases remained unmatched. The germline V gene has CDR1 ENHRY and CDR2 SYGVKD. The CDR3 runs to 16 residues. CDR3 sequence: CAISESTSGIMNEQFF. The CDR3 DNA is TGTGCCATCAGTGAGTCCACTAGCGGGATCATGAATGAGCAGTTCTTC.

This clonotype occurred many times. The gene calls are TRBV2 and TRBJ2-7; 7 bases fit TRBD2. The CDR3 runs to 13 residues. The V segment lost 5 bases and the J segment 3 bases; nucleotides outside the gene matches: 4. Germline V lookup: CDR1 SNHLY, CDR2 FYNNEI. The CDR3 loop reads CASSLAESYEQYF. The CDR3 DNA sequence: TGTGCCAGCAGTCTAGCGGAAAGCTACGAGCAGTACTTC.

The sample holds many counts of this clonotype. The V call is TRBV28, the J call TRBJ2-7, with D perhaps matching TRBD1 (6 bases). Per germline, CDR1 MDHEN and CDR2 SYDVKM. The CDR3 is 15 amino acids. Trimming removed 3 bases from V and 6 bases from J, with 18 bases in between. The CDR3 DNA reads TGTGCCAGCAGTTTGGACAGACACTACCTCCTCGAGCAGTACTTC. It is translated as CASSLDRHYLLEQYF.

This clonotype occurred many times. The chain couples TRBV12-3 or TRBV12-4 to TRBJ2-5; D assignment may be TRBD1 or TRBD2 (6 bases each). The CDR3 consists of 15 residues. V dropped 0 bases and J dropped 4 bases, with 12 bases sitting between them. CDR3 protein: CASSLAGGWGETQYF. The CDR3 bases are TGTGCCAGCAGTTTAGCCGGGGGCTGGGGAGAGACCCAGTACTTC.

Comment on this clonotype: A far larger clone is one nucleotide away, so this likely arose from a read error. The conserved final phenylalanine or tryptophan is absent from the CDR3, which likely points to a read error. The chain is built from TRBV7-8 and TRBJ2-1; no clear D gene. The J call is in doubt because the DNA end fits TRBJ2-5 better. The germline V gene has CDR1 SGHVS and CDR2 FQNEAQ. The CDR3 runs to 13 residues. Here the CDR3 DNA reads TGTGCCAGCAGCTTCGGCAGCCAAGAGACCCAGTACCTC. Translating it yields CASSFGSQETQYL.

This clonotype was observed many times. The chain has TRBV7-2 and TRBJ2-1; possible D gene TRBD2, 6 bases. The V gene lost 5 bases and the J gene lost 2 bases, with 13 bases spanning the gap. This CDR3 contains 15 residues. CDR1 is SGHTA, CDR2 FQGNSA, per germline. CDR3 nucleotides: TGTGCCAGCAGCCCCTATGGCGGGGCCTACAATGAGCAGTTCTTC. This encodes CASSPYGGAYNEQFF. Supplemented by reference TRBV7-2 and TRBJ2-1, the full variable domain reads GAGVSQSPSNKVTEKGKDVELRCDPISGHTALYWYRQSLGQGLEFLIYFQGNSAPDKSGLPSDRFSAERTGGSVSTLTIQRTQQEDSAVYLCASSPYGGAYNEQFFGPGTRLTVL.

Of note for this clonotype: A read error is likely here: a far larger clone is one base away. V usage is TRBV28 and J usage is TRBJ2-7, with D perhaps matching TRBD2 (6 bases). The CDR3 is 17 residues long. The germline CDR1 and CDR2 sequences are MDHEN and SYDVKM. V was clipped by 6 bases and J by 7 bases, with 28 bases between them. CDR3 loop: CASSLGDSISSYNEQYF. The CDR3 DNA sequence: TGTGCCAGCAGCTTAGGGGACTCGATTAGCTCCTACAATGAGCAGTACTTC.

In its sample, this clonotype was seen many times. The chain uses TRBV11-2 and TRBJ2-2; weak D call: TRBD2 (5 bases). CDR1 SGHAT and CDR2 FQNNGV come from the germline V gene. Trimming stripped 5 bases from V and 4 bases from J, with 14 bases between. This CDR3 contains 15 residues. CDR3 in DNA: TGTGCCAGCAGCCCCCGGGATGGGAGCACCGGGGAGCTGTTTTTT. Translation gives CASSPRDGSTGELFF.